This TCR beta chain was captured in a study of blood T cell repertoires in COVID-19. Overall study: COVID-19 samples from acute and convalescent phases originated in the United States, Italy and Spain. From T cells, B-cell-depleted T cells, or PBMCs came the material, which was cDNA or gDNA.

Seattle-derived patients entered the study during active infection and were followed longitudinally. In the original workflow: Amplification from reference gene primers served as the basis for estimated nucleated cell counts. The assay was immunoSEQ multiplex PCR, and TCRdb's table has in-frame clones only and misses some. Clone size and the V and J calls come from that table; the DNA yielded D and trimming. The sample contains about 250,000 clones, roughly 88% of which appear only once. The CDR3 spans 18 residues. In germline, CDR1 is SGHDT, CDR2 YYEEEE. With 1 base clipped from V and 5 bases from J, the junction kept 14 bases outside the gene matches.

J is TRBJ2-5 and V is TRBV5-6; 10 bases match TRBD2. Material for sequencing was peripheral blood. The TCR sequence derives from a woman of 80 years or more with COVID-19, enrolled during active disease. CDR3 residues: CASSLPRGSSGGVETQYF. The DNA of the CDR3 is TGTGCCAGCAGCTTGCCGCGCGGGTCCAGCGGGGGGGTGGAGACCCAGTACTTC.